This T cell receptor (beta chain) was documented in a study of PD-1 blockade in classical Hodgkin lymphoma. Germline trimming cut 3 bases from V and 1 base from J; bases unmatched to any gene: 9. The germline CDR1 and CDR2 sequences are KGHSH and LQKENI. CDR3 length: 18 amino acids. The time point was: cycle 4 day 1 (C4D1), after less than 7 weeks of nivolumab. Every one of the patients relapsed after autologous stem cell transplantation (brentuximab vedotin exposure was variable). TCRdb's copy holds only in-frame clones and misses some; the assay was immunoSEQ multiplex PCR. The profile covers around 25,000 clones, with 72% appearing a single time and roughly 3.4% taken by the ten largest.

J is TRBJ1-5 and V is TRBV18, with 10 nucleotides matching TRBD1. The source of this sequence is a human donor with classical Hodgkin lymphoma. Sample: peripheral blood mononuclear cells (PBMCs), taken before the fourth cycle of nivolumab. The CDR3 region is CASSPPGTGAMSNQPQHF. Here the CDR3 DNA reads TGTGCCAGCTCACCTCCTGGGACAGGGGCGATGAGCAATCAGCCCCAGCATTTT.